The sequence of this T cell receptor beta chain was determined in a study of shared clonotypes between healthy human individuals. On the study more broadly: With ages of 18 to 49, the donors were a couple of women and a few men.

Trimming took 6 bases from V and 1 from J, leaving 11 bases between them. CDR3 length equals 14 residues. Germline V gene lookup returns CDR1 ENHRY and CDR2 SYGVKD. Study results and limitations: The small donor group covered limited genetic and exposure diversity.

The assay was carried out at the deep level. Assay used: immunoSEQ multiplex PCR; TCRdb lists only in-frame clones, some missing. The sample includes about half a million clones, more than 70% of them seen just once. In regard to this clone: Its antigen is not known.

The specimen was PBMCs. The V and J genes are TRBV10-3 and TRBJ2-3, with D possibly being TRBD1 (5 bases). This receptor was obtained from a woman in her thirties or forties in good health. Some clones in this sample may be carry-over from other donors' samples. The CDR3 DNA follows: TGTGCCATCAGACAGGTTTTGGGCACAGATACGCAGTATTTT. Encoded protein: CAIRQVLGTDTQYF.